The entry below gives a single T cell receptor (beta chain) sequence along with its context. Limited-stage small-cell lung cancer patients underwent surgery between about 2007 and 2020. Normal lung tissue came from at least 2 cm beyond the tumor margin and showed no malignant cells. The data derive from a study of T cells and copy number aberrations in small-cell lung cancer. Trimming removed 6 bases from V and 2 bases from J, with 16 bases in between. The CDR3 contains 15 residues. Per the germline V gene, CDR1 is SNHLY and CDR2 is FYNNEI. The assay was immunoSEQ multiplex PCR, and TCRdb's table has in-frame clones only and misses some. The sample includes under 8,000 clones, roughly 76% of them seen just once.

The clonotype originates from a woman aged 65 to 85 with small cell lung cancer. Some clones in this sample may be carry-over from other donors' samples. The sample consisted of normal tissue next to the tumor. The chain has TRBV2 and TRBJ1-1; the D is unclear. For the CDR3, the DNA is TGTGCCAGCAGGCCCTCAAGGACGGAAAACACTGAAGCTTTCTTT. As protein: CASRPSRTENTEAFF.